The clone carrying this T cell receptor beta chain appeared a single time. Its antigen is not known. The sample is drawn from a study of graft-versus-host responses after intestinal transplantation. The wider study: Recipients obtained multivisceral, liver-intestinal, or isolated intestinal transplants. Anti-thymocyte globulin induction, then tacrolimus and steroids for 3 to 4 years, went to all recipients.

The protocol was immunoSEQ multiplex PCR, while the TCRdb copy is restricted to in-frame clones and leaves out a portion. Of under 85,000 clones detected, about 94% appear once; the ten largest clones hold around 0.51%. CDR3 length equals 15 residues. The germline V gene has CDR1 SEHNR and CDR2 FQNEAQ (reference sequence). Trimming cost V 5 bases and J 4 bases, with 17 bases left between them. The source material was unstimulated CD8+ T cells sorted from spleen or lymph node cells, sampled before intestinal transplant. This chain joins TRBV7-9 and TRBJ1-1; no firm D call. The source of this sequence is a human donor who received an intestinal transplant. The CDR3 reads CASSQVPVRSTEAFF. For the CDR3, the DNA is TGTGCCAGCAGCCAGGTTCCGGTAAGGAGCACTGAAGCTTTCTTT.